The rows below give T cell receptor beta chains drawn from one sample of a study of siplizumab effects on memory and regulatory T cells. This table comes from immunoSEQ multiplex PCR, and its TCRdb copy is limited to in-frame clones, with some not included. The sample records about 68,000 clones, 93% being singletons. Sequenced: CD8+ T cells sorted from blood. The source of these receptors is a human donor in good health. Each CDR3 is given with its conserved first and last residue. Fields, in order: J gene, D gene, clone size, V gene, CDR3 protein, CDR3 DNA. The D gene is left open where the match is weak. Clone sizes are given selectively: once, few, many, or a class where the clone is expanded.

J: TRBJ2-3; D: TRBD1; size: -; V: TRBV5-1; CDR3: CASSFPVKPGQGLATDTQYF; DNA: TGCGCCAGCAGCTTCCCGGTCAAGCCAGGACAGGGTTTAGCCACAGATACGCAGTATTTT
J: TRBJ2-7; D: -; size: -; V: TRBV6-5; CDR3: CASRGKGYEQYF; DNA: TGTGCCAGCAGGGGAAAAGGATACGAGCAGTACTTC
J: TRBJ1-4; D: -; size: once; V: TRBV15; CDR3: CATSRGRPPEKLFF; DNA: TGTGCCACCAGCAGGGGGAGGCCCCCTGAAAAACTGTTTTTT
J: TRBJ2-3; D: -; size: -; V: TRBV6-4; CDR3: CASSIRDTDTQYF; DNA: TGTGCCAGCAGTATTAGGGACACAGATACGCAGTATTTT
J: TRBJ2-5; D: TRBD1; size: -; V: TRBV5-6; CDR3: CASSLEWTGDVTQYF; DNA: TGTGCCAGCAGCTTGGAATGGACAGGGGACGTCACGCAGTACTTC
J: TRBJ2-7; D: -; size: -; V: TRBV29-1; CDR3: CSVESQPRGGTYEQYF; DNA: TGCAGCGTTGAAAGCCAGCCCAGGGGGGGTACCTACGAGCAGTACTTC
J: TRBJ2-7; D: -; size: -; V: TRBV25-1; CDR3: CASSAPGEAHEQYF; DNA: TGTGCCAGCAGTGCACCCGGGGAGGCGCACGAGCAGTACTTC
J: TRBJ2-7; D: TRBD1; size: -; V: TRBV9; CDR3: CASSPGTVQDEQYF; DNA: TGTGCCAGCAGCCCTGGGACAGTCCAAGACGAGCAGTACTTC
J: TRBJ2-7; D: -; size: -; V: TRBV6-5; CDR3: CASSPGHLNSYEQYF; DNA: TGTGCCAGCAGTCCAGGGCACTTGAACTCCTACGAGCAGTACTTC
J: TRBJ1-3; D: -; size: -; V: TRBV5-8; CDR3: CASSWTEANTIYF; DNA: TGTGCCAGTTCTTGGACAGAGGCAAACACCATATATTTT
J: TRBJ2-1; D: -; size: -; V: TRBV27; CDR3: CASSLSGVEKFNEQFF; DNA: TGTGCCAGCAGTTTATCAGGGGTTGAGAAATTCAATGAGCAGTTCTTC
J: TRBJ2-2; D: -; size: -; V: TRBV19; CDR3: CASSIGDPGELFF; DNA: TGTGCCAGTAGTATAGGAGACCCCGGGGAGCTGTTTTTT
J: TRBJ2-7; D: TRBD2; size: -; V: TRBV10-2; CDR3: CASSESFRGGGEQYF; DNA: TGCGCCAGCAGTGAGTCATTCCGGGGGGGCGGGGAGCAGTACTTC
J: TRBJ1-1; D: -; size: -; V: TRBV27; CDR3: CASSLRQANTEAFF; DNA: TGTGCCAGCAGTTTAAGACAAGCCAACACTGAAGCTTTCTTT
J: TRBJ1-3; D: -; size: -; V: TRBV4-3; CDR3: CASSQDLEQGYSGNTIYF; DNA: TGCGCCAGCAGCCAAGATCTCGAACAGGGCTACTCTGGAAACACCATATATTTT
J: TRBJ2-5; D: -; size: -; V: TRBV5-4; CDR3: CASSLGQGWDQETQYF; DNA: TGTGCCAGCAGCTTGGGGCAGGGCTGGGACCAAGAGACCCAGTACTTC
J: TRBJ1-1; D: -; size: -; V: TRBV29-1; CDR3: CSVVRNTEAFF; DNA: TGCAGCGTAGTCAGGAACACTGAAGCTTTCTTT
J: TRBJ2-7; D: TRBD2; size: -; V: TRBV29-1; CDR3: CGVEIAGAQTYEQYF; DNA: TGCGGCGTTGAAATAGCGGGGGCCCAAACCTACGAGCAGTACTTC
J: TRBJ2-7; D: TRBD1; size: -; V: TRBV30; CDR3: CAWGDRTRSYEQYF; DNA: TGTGCCTGGGGGGACAGGACGAGGTCCTACGAGCAGTACTTC
J: TRBJ2-3; D: -; size: -; V: TRBV2; CDR3: CASRETDTQYF; DNA: TGTGCCAGCAGGGAGACAGATACGCAGTATTTT
J: TRBJ2-7; D: TRBD1; size: -; V: TRBV27; CDR3: CASSRTGTAYEQYF; DNA: TGTGCCAGCAGTAGAACCGGGACAGCTTACGAGCAGTACTTC
J: TRBJ1-2; D: -; size: -; V: TRBV29-1; CDR3: CSVEDPRRVANYGYTF; DNA: TGCAGCGTTGAAGATCCCCGGCGGGTAGCTAACTATGGCTACACCTTC
J: TRBJ2-7; D: -; size: -; V: TRBV12-5; CDR3: CASGLVGTEQYF; DNA: TGTGCTAGTGGTTTGGTAGGGACGGAGCAGTACTTC
J: TRBJ1-5; D: -; size: -; V: TRBV21-1; CDR3: CASSGQQGRLYQPQHF; DNA: TGTGCCAGCAGCGGCCAACAGGGACGGCTTTATCAGCCCCAGCATTTT
J: TRBJ1-2; D: -; size: -; V: TRBV20-1; CDR3: CSASRGVGYTF; DNA: TGCAGTGCTTCCCGTGGGGTTGGCTACACCTTC
J: TRBJ2-3; D: TRBD1; size: -; V: TRBV2; CDR3: CAQQGAGTDTQYF; DNA: TGTGCCCAACAGGGGGCTGGCACAGATACGCAGTATTTT
J: TRBJ2-1; D: TRBD2; size: -; V: TRBV30; CDR3: CAWSNLSGGNNEQFF; DNA: TGTGCCTGGAGTAATTTGAGCGGGGGGAACAATGAGCAGTTCTTC
J: TRBJ1-2; D: -; size: once; V: TRBV19; CDR3: CASSTFNGYTF; DNA: TGTGCCAGTAGTACCTTCAACGGCTACACCTTC
J: TRBJ1-5; D: -; size: -; V: TRBV4-3; CDR3: CASSQIFRGRDNQPQHF; DNA: TGCGCCAGCAGCCAGATCTTCAGGGGAAGGGACAATCAGCCCCAGCATTTT
J: TRBJ2-2; D: -; size: -; V: TRBV28; CDR3: CASSDTVYTGELFF; DNA: TGTGCCAGCAGCGACACAGTCTACACCGGGGAGCTGTTTTTT
J: TRBJ1-1; D: -; size: -; V: TRBV19; CDR3: CASNWDTLGDTEAFF; DNA: TGTGCCAGTAACTGGGACACCTTAGGGGACACTGAAGCTTTCTTT
J: TRBJ2-7; D: -; size: once; V: TRBV15; CDR3: CATSTDYYEQYF; DNA: TGTGCCACCAGCACAGACTACTACGAGCAGTACTTC
J: TRBJ1-1; D: -; size: once; V: TRBV9; CDR3: CASSGPRQASNTEAFF; DNA: TGTGCCAGCAGCGGGCCCCGACAGGCATCGAACACTGAAGCTTTCTTT
J: TRBJ1-1; D: -; size: -; V: TRBV13; CDR3: CASALGTEAFF; DNA: TGTGCCAGCGCTCTTGGCACTGAAGCTTTCTTT
J: TRBJ1-5; D: -; size: -; V: TRBV19; CDR3: CASSISGAYSNQPQHF; DNA: TGTGCCAGTAGTATTTCGGGGGCTTATAGCAATCAGCCCCAGCATTTT
J: TRBJ2-2; D: TRBD1; size: -; V: TRBV4-1; CDR3: CASSLGQGGTGELFF; DNA: TGCGCCAGCAGCCTGGGACAGGGGGGCACCGGGGAGCTGTTTTTT
J: TRBJ2-7; D: TRBD1; size: -; V: TRBV28; CDR3: CASSAIPGQGSTPYEQYF; DNA: TGTGCCAGCAGCGCAATCCCGGGACAGGGGTCGACTCCCTACGAGCAGTACTTC
J: TRBJ2-3; D: -; size: -; V: TRBV6-4; CDR3: CASSPRGGPPDTQYF; DNA: TGTGCCAGCAGTCCTCGGGGAGGCCCCCCAGATACGCAGTATTTT
J: TRBJ1-2; D: -; size: -; V: TRBV6-4; CDR3: CASSDGYYGYTF; DNA: TGTGCCAGCAGTGACGGATACTATGGCTACACCTTC
J: TRBJ1-1; D: -; size: -; V: TRBV21-1; CDR3: CASSMAKNGVNLELRMNTEAFF; DNA: TGTGCCAGCAGCATGGCGAAAAATGGGGTCAATCTTGAACTTAGAATGAACACTGAAGCTTTCTTT
J: TRBJ2-1; D: TRBD2; size: -; V: TRBV6-4; CDR3: CASSEVTGGGRDEQFF; DNA: TGTGCCAGCAGTGAGGTCACGGGGGGGGGTCGAGATGAGCAGTTCTTC
J: TRBJ2-7; D: TRBD1; size: -; V: TRBV6-5; CDR3: CASSSTGTAYEQYF; DNA: TGTGCCAGCAGTTCAACCGGGACAGCTTACGAGCAGTACTTC
J: TRBJ2-2; D: -; size: -; V: TRBV4-3; CDR3: CASSQDSGGTATGELFF; DNA: TGCGCCAGCAGCCAAGATAGCGGTGGGACCGCTACCGGGGAGCTGTTTTTT
J: TRBJ1-1; D: -; size: -; V: TRBV6-5; CDR3: CASSYLTSNTEAFF; DNA: TGTGCCAGCAGTTACCTGACCTCGAACACTGAAGCTTTCTTT
J: TRBJ1-5; D: -; size: -; V: TRBV2; CDR3: CASSEGARDANQPQHF; DNA: TGTGCCAGCAGTGAGGGTGCGAGGGACGCCAATCAGCCCCAGCATTTT
J: TRBJ2-7; D: TRBD1; size: -; V: TRBV4-1; CDR3: CASSQKGQGDEQYF; DNA: TGCGCCAGCAGCCAAAAGGGACAGGGAGACGAGCAGTACTTC
J: TRBJ1-3; D: -; size: -; V: TRBV13; CDR3: CASSPRDSGNTIYF; DNA: TGTGCCAGCAGCCCCAGGGACTCTGGAAACACCATATATTTT
J: TRBJ1-6; D: -; size: -; V: TRBV19; CDR3: CASSNSGNSYNSPLHF; DNA: TGTGCCAGTAGTAACTCCGGGAACTCCTATAATTCACCCCTCCACTTT
J: TRBJ1-5; D: TRBD1; size: -; V: TRBV6-5; CDR3: CASSEATGSQPQHF; DNA: TGTGCCAGCAGTGAGGCGACAGGGAGTCAGCCCCAGCATTTT
J: TRBJ1-2; D: -; size: once; V: TRBV6-6; CDR3: CASSYSPSGAGYGYTF; DNA: TGTGCCAGCAGTTACTCCCCCTCAGGTGCGGGGTATGGCTACACCTTC
J: TRBJ2-3; D: TRBD2; size: -; V: TRBV9; CDR3: CASSDSSGGDTDTQYF; DNA: TGTGCCAGCAGCGATTCTAGCGGGGGGGACACAGATACGCAGTATTTT
J: TRBJ1-4; D: -; size: -; V: TRBV15; CDR3: CATCRGGSSEKLFF; DNA: TGTGCCACCTGCCGGGGCGGATCCTCTGAAAAACTGTTTTTT
J: TRBJ1-1; D: TRBD1; size: -; V: TRBV2; CDR3: CASSENSGGNTEAFF; DNA: TGTGCCAGCAGTGAAAATTCAGGGGGGAACACTGAAGCTTTCTTT